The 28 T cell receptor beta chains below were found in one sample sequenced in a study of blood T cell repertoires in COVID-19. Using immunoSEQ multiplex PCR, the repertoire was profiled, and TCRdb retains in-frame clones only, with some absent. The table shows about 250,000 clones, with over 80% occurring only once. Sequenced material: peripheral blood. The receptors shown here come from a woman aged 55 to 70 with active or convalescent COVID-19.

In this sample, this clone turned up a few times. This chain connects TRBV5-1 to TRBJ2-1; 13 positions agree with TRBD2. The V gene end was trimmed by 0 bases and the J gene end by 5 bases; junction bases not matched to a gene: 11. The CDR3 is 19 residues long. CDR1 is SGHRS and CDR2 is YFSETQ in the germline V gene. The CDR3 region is CASSLAPGLAGPYNNEQFF. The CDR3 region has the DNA TGCGCCAGCAGCTTGGCCCCGGGACTAGCGGGGCCTTACAACAATGAGCAGTTCTTC.

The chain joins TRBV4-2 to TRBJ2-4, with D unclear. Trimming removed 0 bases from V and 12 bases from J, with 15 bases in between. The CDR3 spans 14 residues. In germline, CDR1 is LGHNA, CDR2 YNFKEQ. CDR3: CASSQDDRVPTQYF. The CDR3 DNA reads TGTGCCAGCAGCCAAGACGACCGGGTCCCAACTCAGTACTTC.

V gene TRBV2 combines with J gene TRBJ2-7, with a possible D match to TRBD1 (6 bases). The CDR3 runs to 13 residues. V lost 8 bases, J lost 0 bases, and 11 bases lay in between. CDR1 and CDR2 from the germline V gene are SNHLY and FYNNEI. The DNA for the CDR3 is TGTGCCAGCTCCAGGGGTCCCTCCTACGAGCAGTACTTC. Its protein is CASSRGPSYEQYF. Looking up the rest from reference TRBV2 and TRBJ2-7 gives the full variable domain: EPEVTQTPSHQVTQMGQEVILRCVPISNHLYFYWYRQILGQKVEFLVSFYNNEISEKSEIFDDQFSVERPDGSNFTLKIRSTKLEDSAMYFCASSRGPSYEQYFGPGTRLTVT.

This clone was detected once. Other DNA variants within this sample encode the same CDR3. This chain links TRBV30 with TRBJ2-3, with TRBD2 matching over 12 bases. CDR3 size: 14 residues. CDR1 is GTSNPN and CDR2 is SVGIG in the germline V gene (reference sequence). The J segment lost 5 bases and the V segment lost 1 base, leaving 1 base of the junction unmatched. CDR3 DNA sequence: TGTGCCTGGAGTGAGGGACTAGCGGGAGATACGCAGTATTTT. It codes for CAWSEGLAGDTQYF.

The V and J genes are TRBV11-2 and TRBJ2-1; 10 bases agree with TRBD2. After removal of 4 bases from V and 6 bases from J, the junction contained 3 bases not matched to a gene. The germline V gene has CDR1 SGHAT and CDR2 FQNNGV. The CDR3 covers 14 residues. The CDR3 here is CASSWTSGPNEQFF. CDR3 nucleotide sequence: TGTGCCAGCAGCTGGACTAGCGGCCCCAATGAGCAGTTCTTC.

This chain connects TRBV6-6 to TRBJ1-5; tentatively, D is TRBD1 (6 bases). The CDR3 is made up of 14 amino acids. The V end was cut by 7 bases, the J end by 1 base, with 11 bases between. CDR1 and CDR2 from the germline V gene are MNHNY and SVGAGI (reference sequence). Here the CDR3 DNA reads TGTGCCAGCAAAAGGACAGCAAGCAATCAGCCCCAGCATTTT. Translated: CASKRTASNQPQHF.

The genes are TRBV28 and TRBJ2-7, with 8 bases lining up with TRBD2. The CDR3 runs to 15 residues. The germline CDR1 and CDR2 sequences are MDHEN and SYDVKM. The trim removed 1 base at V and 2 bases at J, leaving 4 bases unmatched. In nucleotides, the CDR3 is TGTGCCAGCAGTTTATCTAGCGGGCCTACCTACGAGCAGTACTTC. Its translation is CASSLSSGPTYEQYF.

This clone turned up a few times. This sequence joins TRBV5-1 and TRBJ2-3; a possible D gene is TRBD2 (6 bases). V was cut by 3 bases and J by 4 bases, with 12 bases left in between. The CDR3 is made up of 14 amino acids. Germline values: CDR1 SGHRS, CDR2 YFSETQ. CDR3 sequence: CASSSPWEADTQYF. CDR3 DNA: TGCGCCAGCAGCTCCCCGTGGGAGGCAGATACGCAGTATTTT.

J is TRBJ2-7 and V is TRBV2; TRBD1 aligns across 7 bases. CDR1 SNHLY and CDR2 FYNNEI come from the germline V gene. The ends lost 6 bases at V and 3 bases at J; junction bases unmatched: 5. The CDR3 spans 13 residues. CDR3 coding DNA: TGTGCCAGCAGCCGACAGGGCCTCTACGAGCAGTACTTC. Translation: CASSRQGLYEQYF.

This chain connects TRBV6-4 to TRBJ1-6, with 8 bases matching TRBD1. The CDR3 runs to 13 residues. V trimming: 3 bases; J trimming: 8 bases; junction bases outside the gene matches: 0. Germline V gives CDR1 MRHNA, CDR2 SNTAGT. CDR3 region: CASSEQGDSPLHF. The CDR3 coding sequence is TGTGCCAGCAGTGAACAGGGGGATTCACCCCTCCACTTT.

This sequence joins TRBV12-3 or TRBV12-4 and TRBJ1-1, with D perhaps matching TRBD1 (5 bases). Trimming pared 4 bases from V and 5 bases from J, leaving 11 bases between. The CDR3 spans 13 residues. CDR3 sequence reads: CASSWGELTEAFF. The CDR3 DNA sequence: TGTGCCAGCAGTTGGGGGGAGTTGACTGAAGCTTTCTTT.

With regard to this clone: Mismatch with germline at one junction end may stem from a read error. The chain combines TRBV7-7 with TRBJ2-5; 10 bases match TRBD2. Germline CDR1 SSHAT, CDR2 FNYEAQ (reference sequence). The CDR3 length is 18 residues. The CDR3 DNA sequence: TGTGCTAGCAGCTTAGCGCCTAGCGGGAGCTTGACGGGAGAGACCCAGTACTTC. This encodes CASSLAPSGSLTGETQYF.

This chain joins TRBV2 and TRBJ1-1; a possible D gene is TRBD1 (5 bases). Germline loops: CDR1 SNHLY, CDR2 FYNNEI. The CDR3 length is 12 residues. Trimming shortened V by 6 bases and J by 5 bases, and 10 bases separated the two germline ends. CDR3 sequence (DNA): TGTGCCAGCAGCGTGGGGGGGACTGAAGCTTTCTTT. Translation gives CASSVGGTEAFF.

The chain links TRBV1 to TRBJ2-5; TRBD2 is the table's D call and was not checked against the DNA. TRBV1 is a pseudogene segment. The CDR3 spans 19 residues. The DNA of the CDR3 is TGCACCAGCAGCCAAGTAGGGCTAGCGGGGGGGGCCTCGGCAGAGACCCAGTACTTC. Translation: CTSSQVGLAGGASAETQYF.

The CDR3 loop is CASRRTISDNEQFF. As DNA, the CDR3 is TGCGCCAGCCGTCGGACTATCTCTGACAATGAGCAGTTCTTC. The chain joins TRBV5-1 to TRBJ2-1; D is possibly TRBD2 (6 bases). The CDR3 length is 14 residues. V gave up 7 bases and J gave up 5 bases, with 16 bases separating them. Germline V CDR1 and CDR2: SGHRS, YFSETQ.

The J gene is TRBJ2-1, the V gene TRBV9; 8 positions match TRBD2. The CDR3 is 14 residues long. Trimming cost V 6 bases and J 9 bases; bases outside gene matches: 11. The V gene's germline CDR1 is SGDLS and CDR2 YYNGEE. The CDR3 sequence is CASNKAGVYTEQFF. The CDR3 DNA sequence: TGTGCCAGCAACAAAGCGGGAGTGTATACTGAGCAGTTCTTC.

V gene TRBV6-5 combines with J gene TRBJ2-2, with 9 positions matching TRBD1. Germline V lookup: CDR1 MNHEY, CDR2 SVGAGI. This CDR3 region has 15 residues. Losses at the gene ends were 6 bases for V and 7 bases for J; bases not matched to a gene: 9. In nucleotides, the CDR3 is TGTGCCAGCAGAAAAGGACAGGGGAGTGGCGGGGAGCTGTTTTTT. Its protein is CASRKGQGSGGELFF.

CDR3 sequence reads: CASRQIRTGLIGGYTF. CDR3 in DNA: TGTGCCAGCAGACAAATAAGGACAGGGCTCATCGGTGGCTACACCTTC. The V gene is TRBV11-2, the J gene TRBJ1-2, with 8 bases lining up with TRBD1. Germline V gene data show CDR1 as SGHAT and CDR2 as FQNNGV. CDR3 length equals 16 residues. Unmatched junction bases numbered 16, after V lost 6 bases and J lost 7 bases.

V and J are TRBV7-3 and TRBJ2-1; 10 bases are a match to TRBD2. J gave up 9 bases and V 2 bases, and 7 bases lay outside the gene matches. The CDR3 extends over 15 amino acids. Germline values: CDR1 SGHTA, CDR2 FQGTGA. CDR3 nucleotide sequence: TGTGCCAGCAGCTTAGGGCTAGCGGGAGCACCTGAGCAGTTCTTC. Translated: CASSLGLAGAPEQFF.

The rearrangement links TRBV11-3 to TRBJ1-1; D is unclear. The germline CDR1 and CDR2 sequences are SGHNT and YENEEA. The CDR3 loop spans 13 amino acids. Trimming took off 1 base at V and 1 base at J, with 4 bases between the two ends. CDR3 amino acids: CASSLGANTEAFF. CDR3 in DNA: TGTGCCAGCAGCTTAGGCGCGAACACTGAAGCTTTCTTT.

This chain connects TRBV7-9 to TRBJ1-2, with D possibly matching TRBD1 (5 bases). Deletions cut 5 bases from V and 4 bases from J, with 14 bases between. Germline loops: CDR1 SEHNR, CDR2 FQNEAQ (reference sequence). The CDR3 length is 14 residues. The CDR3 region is CASSETVFGYGYTF. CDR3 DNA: TGTGCCAGCAGCGAGACAGTTTTCGGCTATGGCTACACCTTC.

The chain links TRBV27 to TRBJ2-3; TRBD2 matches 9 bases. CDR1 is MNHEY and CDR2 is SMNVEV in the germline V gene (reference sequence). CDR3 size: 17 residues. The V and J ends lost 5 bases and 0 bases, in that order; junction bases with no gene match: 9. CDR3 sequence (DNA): TGTGCCAGCAGTATATTACCGGGACTAGCTAGCACAGATACGCAGTATTTT. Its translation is CASSILPGLASTDTQYF.

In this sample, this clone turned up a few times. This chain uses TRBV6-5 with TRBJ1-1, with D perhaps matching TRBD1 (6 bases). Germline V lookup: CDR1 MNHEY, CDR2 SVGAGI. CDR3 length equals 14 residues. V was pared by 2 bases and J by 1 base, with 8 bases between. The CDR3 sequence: CASSYTQGNTEAFF. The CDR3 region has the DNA TGTGCCAGCAGTTACACACAGGGGAACACTGAAGCTTTCTTT.

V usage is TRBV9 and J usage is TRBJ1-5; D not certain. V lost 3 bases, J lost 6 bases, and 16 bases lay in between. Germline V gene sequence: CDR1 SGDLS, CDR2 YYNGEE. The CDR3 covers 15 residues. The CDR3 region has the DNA TGTGCCAGCAGCGCCGGGGTTGGGCGGGGTCAGCCCCAGCATTTT. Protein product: CASSAGVGRGQPQHF.

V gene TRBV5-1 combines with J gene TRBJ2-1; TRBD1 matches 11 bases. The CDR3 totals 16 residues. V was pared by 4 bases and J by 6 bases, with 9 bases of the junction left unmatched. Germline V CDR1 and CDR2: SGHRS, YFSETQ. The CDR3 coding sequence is TGCGCCAGCAGCCCCACCCCGGGACAGGGGGGCAATGAGCAGTTCTTC. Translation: CASSPTPGQGGNEQFF. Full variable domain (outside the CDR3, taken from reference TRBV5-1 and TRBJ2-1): KAGVTQTPRYLIKTRGQQVTLSCSPISGHRSVSWYQQTPGQGLQFLFEYFSETQRNKGNFPGRFSGRQFSNSRSEMNVSTLELGDSALYLCASSPTPGQGGNEQFFGPGTRLTVL.

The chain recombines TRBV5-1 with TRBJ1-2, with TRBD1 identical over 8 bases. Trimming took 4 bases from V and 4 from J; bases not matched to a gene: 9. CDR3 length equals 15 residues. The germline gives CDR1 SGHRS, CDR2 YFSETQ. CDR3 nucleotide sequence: TGCGCCAGCAGCGCGTTAACAGGGGGAGGCTATGGCTACACCTTC. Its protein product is CASSALTGGGYGYTF.

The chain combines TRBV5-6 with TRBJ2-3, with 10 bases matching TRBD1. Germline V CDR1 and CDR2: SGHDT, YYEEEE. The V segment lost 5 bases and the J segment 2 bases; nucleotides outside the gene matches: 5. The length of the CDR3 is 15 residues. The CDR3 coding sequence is TGTGCCAGCAGTCGGGACAGGGGCAACACAGATACGCAGTATTTT. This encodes CASSRDRGNTDTQYF.

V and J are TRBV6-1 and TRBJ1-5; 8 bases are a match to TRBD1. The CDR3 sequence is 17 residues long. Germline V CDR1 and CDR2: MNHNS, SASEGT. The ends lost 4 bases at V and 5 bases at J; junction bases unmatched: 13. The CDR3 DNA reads TGTGCCAGCAGTGCGGTCGGGGGGACAGGAGGGGATCAGCCCCAGCATTTT. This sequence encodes CASSAVGGTGGDQPQHF.